This T cell receptor (beta chain) originates from a study of TIL therapy for anti-PD-1-resistant metastatic lung cancer. Whole-study findings and limits: Compared with baseline intratumoral T cells, expanded TIL cultures were more clonal and less diverse (approximately 6% vs 31%).

This CDR3 region has 15 residues. Germline CDR1 SGHDN, CDR2 FVKESK. V gave up 1 base and J gave up 8 bases, with 16 bases separating them. The sample's time point: pre-treatment sample, taken before nivolumab and TIL therapy. Most excised metastases sampled were pleural nodules or supraclavicular lymph nodes. Patients then received nivolumab; progressors got lymphodepletion, TIL and IL-2. On this clone: Its target is not known.

The libraries were made with immunoSEQ v3. Libraries were sequenced to 2 million to 2.5 million read pairs (survey) or roughly 5-6.5 million (deep). Libraries were prepared by immunoSEQ multiplex PCR; TCRdb keeps only in-frame clonotypes and omits some of them. The sample lists 13,000 or so clones, about 70% occurring once. The TCR sequence derives from a woman between 30 and 80 years old with non-small cell lung cancer. The sequencing used tumor tissue, collected at baseline. The rearrangement links TRBV14 to TRBJ2-3; perhaps TRBD2 as D (6 bases). This CDR3 is CASSQGGGTTSTQYF. Here the CDR3 DNA reads TGTGCCAGCAGCCAAGGGGGCGGGACGACCTCTACGCAGTATTTT.